The 29 T cell receptor beta chains below were found in one sample sequenced in a study of blood T cell repertoires in COVID-19. Profiled with immunoSEQ multiplex PCR; TCRdb holds only in-frame clones, not every one. The table records fewer than 400,000 clones, 85% to 90% of them present only once. The specimen sequenced was peripheral blood. These receptors were collected from a woman in her 30s with COVID-19, enrolled during active disease.

The CDR3 sequence: CASSQRQGRATNEKLFF. CDR3 bases: TGCGCCAGCAGCCAGAGACAGGGGAGGGCAACTAATGAAAAACTGTTTTTT. The V gene is TRBV4-1, the J gene TRBJ1-4; 8 nucleotides agree with TRBD1. CDR1 is MGHRA, CDR2 YSYEKL, per germline. J lost 0 bases, V lost 3 bases, and 6 bases had no gene match. The CDR3 contains 17 residues.

This clone was observed once. V is TRBV6-5 and J is TRBJ2-2, with TRBD1 as a possible D gene (6 bases). Germline lookup yields CDR1 MNHEY and CDR2 SVGAGI. V shed 5 bases and J shed 1 base, with 11 bases lying between them. The CDR3 is made up of 15 amino acids. CDR3 protein: CASSPRTENTGELFF. For the CDR3, the DNA is TGTGCCAGCAGTCCTCGGACAGAGAACACCGGGGAGCTGTTTTTT.

This chain connects TRBV29-1 to TRBJ2-7; weak D call: TRBD2 (6 bases). CDR3 length equals 13 residues. Trimming took off 4 bases at V and 1 base at J, with 11 bases between the two ends. Germline loops: CDR1 SQVTM, CDR2 ANQGSEA. The CDR3 nucleotides read TGCAGCGTTGGAGGGCTAGCGTCCTACGAGCAGTACTTC. It specifies CSVGGLASYEQYF.

As DNA, the CDR3 is TGCGCCAGCAGCTTTGACAGTATGGGCACTGAAGCTTTCTTT. This translates into CASSFDSMGTEAFF. This sequence joins TRBV5-1 and TRBJ1-1, with D possibly matching TRBD1 (5 bases). The germline CDR1 and CDR2 sequences are SGHRS and YFSETQ. V was clipped by 2 bases and J by 4 bases, with 12 bases between them. The CDR3 extends over 14 amino acids.

The rearrangement links TRBV6-5 to TRBJ1-2, with 7 bases aligning to TRBD1. Germline V lookup: CDR1 MNHEY, CDR2 SVGAGI. V trimming: 6 bases; J trimming: 7 bases; junction bases outside the gene matches: 14. The CDR3 length is 15 residues. The CDR3 nucleotides read TGTGCCAGCAGCGCCAATCCGACAGGGCTTCTTGGCTACACCTTC. It yields the protein CASSANPTGLLGYTF.

This rearrangement joins TRBV15 to TRBJ2-1, with 10 bases matching TRBD2. The CDR3 is 17 amino acids. Germline CDR1 reads LNHNV; CDR2 reads YYDKDF (reference sequence). J gave up 0 bases and V 1 base, and 3 bases lay outside the gene matches. For the CDR3, the DNA is TGTGCCACCAGCAGAGGGACTAGCGGAGACTCCTACAATGAGCAGTTCTTC. This sequence encodes CATSRGTSGDSYNEQFF.

The chain links TRBV5-1 to TRBJ1-4; 7 bases are shared with TRBD1. Germline assignment: CDR1 SGHRS and CDR2 YFSETQ. With V trimmed by 4 bases and J by 4 bases, 7 bases remained unmatched. The CDR3 extends over 15 amino acids. The CDR3 coding sequence is TGCGCCAGCAGCCTAGGACAGGCCGTTAATGAAAAACTGTTTTTT. Translating it yields CASSLGQAVNEKLFF.

The rearrangement joins TRBV6-4 to TRBJ2-1; TRBD2 agrees at 12 bases. The CDR3 has 17 amino acids. V trimming: 2 bases; J trimming: 6 bases; junction bases outside the gene matches: 8. Germline lookup yields CDR1 MRHNA and CDR2 SNTAGT. CDR3 nucleotide sequence: TGTGCCAGCAGTGACAGTCTAAGACTAGCGGGAGTCAATGAGCAGTTCTTC. Translating it yields CASSDSLRLAGVNEQFF.

The chain carries TRBV25-1 and TRBJ2-3; 8 positions match TRBD2. The germline CDR1 and CDR2 sequences are MGHDK and SYGVNS. This CDR3 is 17 amino acids long. V lost 3 bases and J lost 0; bases outside the gene matches: 8. CDR3 amino acids: CASSDWTGGVSTDTQYF. The CDR3 DNA reads TGTGCCAGCAGTGATTGGACGGGAGGGGTTAGCACAGATACGCAGTATTTT.

This clone is a singleton in its sample. The chain employs TRBV24-1 and TRBJ2-3, with TRBD1 matching 9 bases. From germline, CDR1 is KGHDR and CDR2 SFDVKD. Trimming cost V 3 bases and J 3 bases; bases outside gene matches: 6. CDR3 length equals 16 residues. The CDR3 DNA sequence: TGTGCCACCAGTGATACCGGGACAGGGCAAACAGATACGCAGTATTTT. Its protein product is CATSDTGTGQTDTQYF.

J is TRBJ1-2 and V is TRBV30, with TRBD1 matching over 9 bases. This CDR3 comprises 15 residues. Germline-derived CDR1 and CDR2 are GTSNPN and SVGIG (reference sequence). J was trimmed by 6 bases and V by 2 bases; bases with no gene match: 10. CDR3 DNA: TGTGCCTGGAGTCTACCGGGACAGGGTCGGGATGGCTACACCTTC. Translation gives CAWSLPGQGRDGYTF.

This chain's CDR3 is CASSLATGVLETQYF. DNA of the CDR3: TGTGCCAGCAGCTTAGCCACGGGAGTCCTAGAGACCCAGTACTTC. The chain couples TRBV11-2 to TRBJ2-5; possible D gene TRBD2, 6 bases. Trimming removed 1 base at V and 4 bases at J, with 13 bases between. Germline CDR1 SGHAT, CDR2 FQNNGV. The CDR3 is 15 amino acids. Full variable domain (outside the CDR3, taken from reference TRBV11-2 and TRBJ2-5): EAGVAQSPRYKIIEKRQSVAFWCNPISGHATLYWYQQILGQGPKLLIQFQNNGVVDDSQLPKDRFSAERLKGVDSTLKIQPAKLEDSAVYLCASSLATGVLETQYFGPGTRLLVL.

V usage is TRBV18 and J usage is TRBJ1-2; the match to TRBD1 covers 8 bases. V shed 6 bases and J 1 base; nucleotides not matched to a gene: 7. The CDR3 loop spans 15 amino acids. Germline CDR1 KGHSH, CDR2 LQKENI. The CDR3 sequence: CASSLSGGLNYGYTF. The CDR3 DNA follows: TGTGCCAGCTCCCTCTCAGGGGGCCTTAACTATGGCTACACCTTC.

The V and J genes are TRBV29-1 and TRBJ1-1; no definite D call. Looked up from germline, CDR1 is SQVTM and CDR2 is ANQGSEA. V was cut by 5 bases and J by 0 bases, with 13 bases left in between. This CDR3 is built from 14 residues. The CDR3 sequence: CSVFGGLMNTEAFF. Here the CDR3 DNA reads TGCAGCGTTTTTGGCGGCCTCATGAACACTGAAGCTTTCTTT.

The chain employs TRBV12-3 or TRBV12-4 and TRBJ1-5; D call uncertain. The CDR3 length is 13 residues. The V and J ends lost 6 bases and 1 base respectively, with 7 bases between them. CDR3 in amino acids: CASSSTSNQPQHF. The CDR3 nucleotides are TGTGCCAGCAGCTCGACAAGCAATCAGCCCCAGCATTTT.

The chain carries TRBV27 and TRBJ1-1; 7 nucleotides line up with TRBD1. The CDR3 is 14 amino acids. Germline CDR1 MNHEY, CDR2 SMNVEV (reference sequence). With V trimmed by 4 bases and J by 6 bases, 8 bases remained unmatched. The CDR3 loop is CASSSRTGGAEAFF. The CDR3 coding sequence is TGTGCCAGCAGTTCCCGGACAGGAGGCGCTGAAGCTTTCTTT.

Regarding this clone: Relative to the germline gene, one junction end is altered; a read error may explain this. The chain uses TRBV30 and TRBJ1-3; D not resolved. Germline CDR1 GTSNPN, CDR2 SVGIG (reference sequence). The CDR3 runs 14 residues. The CDR3 sequence is CAWSVNIRGDTIYF. The CDR3 coding sequence is TGTGCCTGGAGTGTAAATATCCGTGGAGACACCATATATTTT.

The CDR3 coding sequence is TGTGCCAGCAGCTTCAGGGAAGGAAATGGCTACACCTTC. Amino acid sequence: CASSFREGNGYTF. The genes are TRBV7-9 and TRBJ1-2; D may be TRBD1 (5 bases). Germline CDR1 and CDR2: SEHNR and FQNEAQ (reference sequence). Trimming removed 3 bases from V and 6 bases from J, with 11 bases in between. This CDR3 region has 13 residues.

The chain links TRBV18 to TRBJ1-1, with 7 bases fitting TRBD1. The CDR3 is 15 amino acids. The germline gives CDR1 KGHSH, CDR2 LQKENI. The V and J ends lost 5 bases and 0 bases, in that order; junction bases with no gene match: 6. In DNA, the CDR3 is TGTGCCAGCTCAGCGGGACAGACCTTGAACACTGAAGCTTTCTTT. Translation gives CASSAGQTLNTEAFF. Filled out from reference TRBV18 and TRBJ1-1, the complete variable domain reads NAGVMQNPRHLVRRRGQEARLRCSPMKGHSHVYWYRQLPEEGLKFMVYLQKENIIDESGMPKERFSAEFPKEGPSILRIQQVVRGDSAAYFCASSAGQTLNTEAFFGQGTRLTVV.

The rearrangement links TRBV11-2 to TRBJ1-1, with D unresolved. The CDR3 sequence is 13 residues long. Germline V gene data show CDR1 as SGHAT and CDR2 as FQNNGV. V was cut by 0 bases and J by 11 bases, with 13 bases left in between. This chain's CDR3 is CASSLDGSQSAFF. CDR3 DNA: TGTGCCAGCAGCTTAGATGGCTCGCAGTCGGCTTTCTTT.

V usage is TRBV28 and J usage is TRBJ2-5; 11 bases are a match to TRBD1. CDR1 MDHEN and CDR2 SYDVKM come from the germline V gene. This CDR3 has 13 residues. The V and J ends lost 5 bases and 5 bases, in that order; junction bases with no gene match: 1. As DNA, the CDR3 is TGTGCCAGCAGTCGGGACAGGGGGGAGACCCAGTACTTC. Encoded protein: CASSRDRGETQYF. Using reference TRBV28 and TRBJ2-5 for the parts outside the CDR3, the full variable domain is DVKVTQSSRYLVKRTGEKVFLECVQDMDHENMFWYRQDPGLGLRLIYFSYDVKMKEKGDIPEGYSVSREKKERFSLILESASTNQTSMYLCASSRDRGETQYFGPGTRLLVL.

The chain combines TRBV5-1 with TRBJ2-1; TRBD2 aligns across 11 bases. Trimming at V came to 2 bases and at J to 1 base, leaving 2 bases not matched to a gene. This CDR3 is built from 16 residues. Per germline, CDR1 SGHRS and CDR2 YFSETQ. CDR3 nucleotides: TGCGCCAGCAGCTTTACTAGCGGGAGTTCCTACAATGAGCAGTTCTTC. This gives the protein CASSFTSGSSYNEQFF.

This rearrangement joins TRBV5-5 to TRBJ2-5; 10 nucleotides match TRBD1. This CDR3 region has 15 residues. The J segment lost 2 bases and the V segment lost 4 bases, leaving 5 bases of the junction unmatched. Germline-derived CDR1 and CDR2 are SGHKS and YYEKEE (reference sequence). CDR3 residues: CASSQGTGDQETQYF. As DNA, the CDR3 is TGTGCCAGCAGCCAAGGGACAGGGGATCAAGAGACCCAGTACTTC.

In regard to this clone: An end of the junction differs from the germline gene, which may be a read error. This chain links TRBV19 with TRBJ1-1; 9 nucleotides match TRBD1. The CDR3 consists of 14 residues. In germline, CDR1 is LNHDA, CDR2 SQIVND (reference sequence). CDR3 sequence reads: CASSVDRGDTEAFF. In DNA, the CDR3 is TGTGCCAGTAGTGTAGACAGGGGGGACACTGAAGCTTTCTTT.

The chain employs TRBV11-2 and TRBJ1-1; TRBD1 matches 7 bases. The CDR3 sequence is 13 residues long. J lost 0 bases, V lost 7 bases, and 2 bases had no gene match. In germline, CDR1 is SGHAT, CDR2 FQNNGV. The CDR3: CASKQGMNTEAFF. In nucleotides, the CDR3 is TGTGCCAGCAAACAGGGGATGAACACTGAAGCTTTCTTT.

The rearrangement links TRBV30 to TRBJ1-3; possible D gene TRBD1, 6 bases. Germline CDR1 reads GTSNPN; CDR2 reads SVGIG (reference sequence). The CDR3 has 13 residues. V dropped 3 bases and J dropped 3 bases, with 9 bases sitting between them. The CDR3 is CAWRGAGGNTIYF. As DNA, the CDR3 is TGTGCCTGGAGGGGGGCCGGTGGAAACACCATATATTTT. The full variable domain, with the rest looked up from reference TRBV30 and TRBJ1-3, is SQTIHQWPATLVQPVGSPLSLECTVEGTSNPNLYWYRQAAGRGLQLLFYSVGIGQISSEVPQNLSASRPQDRQFILSSKKLLLSDSGFYLCAWRGAGGNTIYFGEGSWLTVV.

In this sample, this clone turned up once. In DNA, the CDR3 is TGTGCCAGCAGCTTAGCGGCCGGGACCCTAGGGGGCACTGAAGCTTTCTTT. It yields the protein CASSLAAGTLGGTEAFF. This chain joins TRBV7-9 and TRBJ1-1; D may be TRBD1 (6 bases). This CDR3 contains 17 residues. V was clipped by 0 bases and J by 4 bases, with 18 bases between them. CDR1 and CDR2 from the germline V gene are SEHNR and FQNEAQ (reference sequence). Together with reference TRBV7-9 and TRBJ1-1, the CDR3 gives the full variable domain: DTGVSQNPRHKITKRGQNVTFRCDPISEHNRLYWYRQTLGQGPEFLTYFQNEAQLEKSRLLSDRFSAERPKGSFSTLEIQRTEQGDSAMYLCASSLAAGTLGGTEAFFGQGTRLTVV.

This chain uses TRBV12-3 or TRBV12-4 with TRBJ2-5, with a weak D call TRBD1 (5 bases). This CDR3 is built from 13 residues. With 3 bases removed from V and 1 base from J, the gap between germline ends came to 6 bases. The CDR3 nucleotides are TGTGCCAGCAGTTTTGGGGCCCAAGAGACCCAGTACTTC. Residues: CASSFGAQETQYF.

This clone was seen a single time. The V and J genes are TRBV2 and TRBJ2-7; D is uncertain. Between the trimmed V and J ends, which lost 1 base and 2 bases, there was a span of 3 bases. Germline CDR1 reads SNHLY; CDR2 reads FYNNEI. The CDR3 contains 12 residues. The CDR3 loop is CASSEGPYEQYF. CDR3 nucleotide sequence: TGTGCCAGCAGTGAAGGGCCCTACGAGCAGTACTTC.